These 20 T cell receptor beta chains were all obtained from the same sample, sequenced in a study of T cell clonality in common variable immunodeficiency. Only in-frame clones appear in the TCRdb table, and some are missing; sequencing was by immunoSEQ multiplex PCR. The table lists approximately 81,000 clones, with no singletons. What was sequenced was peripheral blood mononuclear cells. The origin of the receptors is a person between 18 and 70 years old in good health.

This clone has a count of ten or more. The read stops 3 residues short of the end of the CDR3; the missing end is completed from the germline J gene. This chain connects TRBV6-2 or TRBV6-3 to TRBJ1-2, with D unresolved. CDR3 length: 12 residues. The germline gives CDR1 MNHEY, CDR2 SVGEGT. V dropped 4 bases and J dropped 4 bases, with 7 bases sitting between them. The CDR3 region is CASSFEVYGYTF. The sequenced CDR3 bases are TGTGCCAGCAGTTTCGAGGTCTATGGC.

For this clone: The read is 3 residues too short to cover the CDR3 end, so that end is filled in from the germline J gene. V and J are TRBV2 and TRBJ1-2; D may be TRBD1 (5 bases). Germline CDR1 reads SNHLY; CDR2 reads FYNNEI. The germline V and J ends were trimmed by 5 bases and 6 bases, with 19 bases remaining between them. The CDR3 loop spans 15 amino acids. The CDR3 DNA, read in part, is TGTGCCAGCAGTAGGCTCTGGCAGGGTAAAAATGGC. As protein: CASSRLWQGKNG. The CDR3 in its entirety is CASSRLWQGKNGYTF.

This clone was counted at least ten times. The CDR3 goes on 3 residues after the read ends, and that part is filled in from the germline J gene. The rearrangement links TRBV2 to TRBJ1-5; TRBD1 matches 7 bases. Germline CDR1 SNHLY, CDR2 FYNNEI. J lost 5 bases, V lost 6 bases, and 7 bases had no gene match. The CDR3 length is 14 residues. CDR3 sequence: CASRDTGVDQPQHF. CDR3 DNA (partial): TGTGCCAGCAGGGATACAGGGGTTGATCAGCCC.

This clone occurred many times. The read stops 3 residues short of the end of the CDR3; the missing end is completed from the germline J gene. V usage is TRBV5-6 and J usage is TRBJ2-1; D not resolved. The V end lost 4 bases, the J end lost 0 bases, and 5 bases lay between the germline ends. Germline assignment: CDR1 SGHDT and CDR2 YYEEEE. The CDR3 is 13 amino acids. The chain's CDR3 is CASSPSSYNEQFF. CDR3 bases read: TGTGCCAGCAGCCCCAGCTCCTACAATGAG.

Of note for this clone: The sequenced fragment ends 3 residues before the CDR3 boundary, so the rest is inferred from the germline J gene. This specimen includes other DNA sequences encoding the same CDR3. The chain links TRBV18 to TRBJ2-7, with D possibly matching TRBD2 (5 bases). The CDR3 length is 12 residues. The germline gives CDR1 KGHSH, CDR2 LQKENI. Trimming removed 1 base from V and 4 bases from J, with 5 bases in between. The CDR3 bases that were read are TGTGCCAGCTCACCACGCGGGTACGAG. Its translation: CASSPRGYE. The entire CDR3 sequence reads CASSPRGYEQYF.

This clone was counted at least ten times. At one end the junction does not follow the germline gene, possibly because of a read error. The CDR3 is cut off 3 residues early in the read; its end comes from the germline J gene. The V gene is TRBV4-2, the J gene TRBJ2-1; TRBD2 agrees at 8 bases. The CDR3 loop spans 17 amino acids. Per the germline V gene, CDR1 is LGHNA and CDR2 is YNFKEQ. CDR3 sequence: CASSPTLNSGTYNEQFF. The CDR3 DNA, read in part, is TGCGCCAGCAGCCCTACCCTGAATAGCGGGACTTACAATGAG.

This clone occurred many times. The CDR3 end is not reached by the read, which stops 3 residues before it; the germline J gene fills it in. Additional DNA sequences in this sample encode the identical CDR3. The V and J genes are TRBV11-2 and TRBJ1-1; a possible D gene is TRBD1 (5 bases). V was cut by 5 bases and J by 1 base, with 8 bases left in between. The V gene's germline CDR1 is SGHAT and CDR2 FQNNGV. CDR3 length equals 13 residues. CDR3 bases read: TGTGCCAGCAGCCTTGGGGCGAACACTGAA. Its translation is CASSLGANTE. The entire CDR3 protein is CASSLGANTEAFF.

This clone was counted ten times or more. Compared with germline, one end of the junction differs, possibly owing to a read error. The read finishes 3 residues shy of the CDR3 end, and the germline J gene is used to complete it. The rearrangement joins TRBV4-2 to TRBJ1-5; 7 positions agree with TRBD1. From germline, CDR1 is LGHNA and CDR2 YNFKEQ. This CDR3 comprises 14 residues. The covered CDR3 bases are TGCGCCAGCAGCCAAGAGACAGGGCTTCGGCCC. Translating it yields CASSQETGLRP. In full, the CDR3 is CASSQETGLRPQHF.

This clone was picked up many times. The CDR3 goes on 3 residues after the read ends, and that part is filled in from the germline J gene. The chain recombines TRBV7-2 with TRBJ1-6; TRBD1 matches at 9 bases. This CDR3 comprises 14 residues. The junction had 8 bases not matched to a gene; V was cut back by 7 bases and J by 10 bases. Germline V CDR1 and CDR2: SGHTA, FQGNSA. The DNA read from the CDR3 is TGTGCCAGCACACCGGGACAGGGACCCTCACCC. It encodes CASTPGQGPSP. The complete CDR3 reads CASTPGQGPSPLHF.

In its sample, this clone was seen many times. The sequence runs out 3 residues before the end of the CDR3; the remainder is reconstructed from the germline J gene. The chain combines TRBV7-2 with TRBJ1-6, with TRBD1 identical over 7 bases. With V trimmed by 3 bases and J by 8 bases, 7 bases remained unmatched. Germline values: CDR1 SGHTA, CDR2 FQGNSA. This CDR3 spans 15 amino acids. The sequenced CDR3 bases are TGTGCCAGCAGCTTCAAGGGGGCATACGATTCACCC. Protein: CASSFKGAYDSP. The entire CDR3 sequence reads CASSFKGAYDSPLHF.

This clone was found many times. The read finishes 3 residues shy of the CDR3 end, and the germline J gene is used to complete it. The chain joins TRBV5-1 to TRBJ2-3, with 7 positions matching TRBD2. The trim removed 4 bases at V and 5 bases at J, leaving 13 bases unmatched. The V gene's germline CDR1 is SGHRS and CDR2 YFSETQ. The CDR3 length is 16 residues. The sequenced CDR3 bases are TGCGCCAGCAGCCTCAGACTAGCCGAGCAGGTAGATACG. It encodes CASSLRLAEQVDT. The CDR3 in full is CASSLRLAEQVDTQYF.

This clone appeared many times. Incomplete CDR3 DNA: TGTGCCAGCAGCTCCCGAACATTGACAGATACG. It specifies CASSSRTLTDT. The CDR3 reads in full as CASSSRTLTDTQYF. The V gene is TRBV6-2 or TRBV6-3, the J gene TRBJ2-3; unclear D gene. Read sequence stops 3 residues before the CDR3 end, and the germline J gene provides the missing end. The CDR3 spans 14 residues. CDR1 and CDR2 from the germline V gene are MNHEY and SVGEGT. The V and J ends lost 6 bases and 3 bases respectively, with 13 bases between them.

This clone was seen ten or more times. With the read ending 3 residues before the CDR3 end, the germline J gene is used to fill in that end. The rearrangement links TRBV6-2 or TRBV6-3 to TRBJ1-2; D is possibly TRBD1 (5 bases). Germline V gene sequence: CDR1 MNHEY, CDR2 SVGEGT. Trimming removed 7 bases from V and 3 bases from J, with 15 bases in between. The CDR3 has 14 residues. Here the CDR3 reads CASTPGPQHYGYTF. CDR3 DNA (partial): TGTGCCAGCACCCCAGGGCCGCAACACTATGGC.

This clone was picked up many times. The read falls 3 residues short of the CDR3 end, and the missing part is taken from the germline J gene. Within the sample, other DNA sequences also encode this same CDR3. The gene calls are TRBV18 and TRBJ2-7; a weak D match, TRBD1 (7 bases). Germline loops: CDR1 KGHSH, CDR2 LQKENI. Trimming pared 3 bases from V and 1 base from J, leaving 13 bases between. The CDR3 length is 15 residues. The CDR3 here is CASSPPPGGSYEQYF. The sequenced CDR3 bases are TGTGCCAGCTCACCCCCGCCAGGGGGGTCCTACGAG.

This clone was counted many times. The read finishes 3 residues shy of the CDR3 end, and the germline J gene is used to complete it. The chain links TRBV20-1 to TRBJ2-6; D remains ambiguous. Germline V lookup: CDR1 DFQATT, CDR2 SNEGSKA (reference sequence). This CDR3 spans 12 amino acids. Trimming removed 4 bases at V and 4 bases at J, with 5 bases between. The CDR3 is CSAISGANVLTF. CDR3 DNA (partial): TGCAGTGCTATTTCGGGGGCCAACGTC.

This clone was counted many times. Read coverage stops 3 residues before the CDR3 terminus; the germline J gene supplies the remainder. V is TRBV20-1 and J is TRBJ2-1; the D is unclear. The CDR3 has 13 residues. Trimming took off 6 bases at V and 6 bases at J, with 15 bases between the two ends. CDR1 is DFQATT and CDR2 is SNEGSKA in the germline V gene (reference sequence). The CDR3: CSARASRFNEQFF. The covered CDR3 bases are TGCAGTGCCCGCGCCTCCAGGTTCAATGAG.

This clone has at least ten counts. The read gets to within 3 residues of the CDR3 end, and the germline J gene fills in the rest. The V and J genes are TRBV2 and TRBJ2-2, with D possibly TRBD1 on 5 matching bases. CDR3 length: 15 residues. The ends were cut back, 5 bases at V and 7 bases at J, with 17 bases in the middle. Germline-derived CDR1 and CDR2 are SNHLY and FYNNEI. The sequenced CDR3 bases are TGTGCCAGCAGTCCCAAAAGGGGTTCCAACGGGGAG. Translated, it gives CASSPKRGSNGE. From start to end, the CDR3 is CASSPKRGSNGELFF.

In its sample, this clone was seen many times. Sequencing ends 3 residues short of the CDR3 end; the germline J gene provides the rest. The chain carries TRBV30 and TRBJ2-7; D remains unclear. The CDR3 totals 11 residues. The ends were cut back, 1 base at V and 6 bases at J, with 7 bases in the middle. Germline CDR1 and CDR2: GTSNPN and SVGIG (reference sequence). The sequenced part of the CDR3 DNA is TGTGCCTGGAGTGGCGTTAGCGAG. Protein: CAWSGVSE. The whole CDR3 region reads CAWSGVSEQYF.

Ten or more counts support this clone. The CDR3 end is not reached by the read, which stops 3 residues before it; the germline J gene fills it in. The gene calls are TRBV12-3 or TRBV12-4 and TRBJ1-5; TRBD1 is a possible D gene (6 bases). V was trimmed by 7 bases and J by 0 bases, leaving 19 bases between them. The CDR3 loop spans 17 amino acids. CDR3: CASTPGDRRNSNQPQHF. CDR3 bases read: TGTGCCAGCACTCCAGGAGACAGGAGAAATAGCAATCAGCCC.

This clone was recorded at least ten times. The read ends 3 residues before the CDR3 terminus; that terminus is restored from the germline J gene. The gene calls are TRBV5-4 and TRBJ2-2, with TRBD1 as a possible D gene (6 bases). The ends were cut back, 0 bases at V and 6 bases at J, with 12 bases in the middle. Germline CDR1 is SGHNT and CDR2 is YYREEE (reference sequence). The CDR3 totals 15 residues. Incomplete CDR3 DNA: TGTGCCAGCAGCTTGGCTTCAGGGGCTCCCGGGGAG. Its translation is CASSLASGAPGE. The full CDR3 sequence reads CASSLASGAPGELFF.